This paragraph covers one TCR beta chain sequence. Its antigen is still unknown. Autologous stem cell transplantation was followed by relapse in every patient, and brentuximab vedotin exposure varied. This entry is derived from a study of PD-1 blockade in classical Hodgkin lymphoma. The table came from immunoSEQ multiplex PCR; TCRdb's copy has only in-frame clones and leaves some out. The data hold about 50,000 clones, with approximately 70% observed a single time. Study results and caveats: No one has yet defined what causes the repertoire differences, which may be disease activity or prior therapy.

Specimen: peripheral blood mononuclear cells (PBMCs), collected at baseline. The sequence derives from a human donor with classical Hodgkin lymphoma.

The chain's CDR3 is CASSLQGVTEAFF. The CDR3 DNA reads TGTGCCAGCAGTTTACAGGGAGTGACTGAAGCTTTCTTT. The chain recombines TRBV6-5 with TRBJ1-1; weak D call: TRBD1 (6 bases). Trimming left V 4 bases short and J 5 bases short, with 11 bases between. There are 13 residues in the CDR3. Germline V gene data show CDR1 as MNHEY and CDR2 as SVGAGI.